This TCR beta chain was profiled in a study of blood T cell repertoires in COVID-19. Study at large: The United States, Italy and Spain provided the acute and convalescent COVID-19 samples. Nucleic acid was either cDNA or gDNA, and it came from T cells, B-cell-depleted T cells, or PBMCs.

Per the original data handling: Quantification of nucleated cells was approximated via reference gene primer amplification. Repertoires were generated with immunoSEQ multiplex PCR, while TCRdb's copy carries only in-frame clones and drops some. V and J calls plus clone size are reproduced from that table; the DNA served to infer D and trimming. In the table there are tens of thousands of clones, 75% to 95% of which are singletons. What was sequenced was peripheral blood. The source is a human donor with active COVID-19. The donor label of this sample is uncertain.

The CDR3, as DNA: TGTGCCAGCAGCCAACTAAATCAGCCCCAGCATTTT. It encodes CASSQLNQPQHF. The chain couples TRBV3-1 (or the pseudogene TRBV3-2) to TRBJ1-5; D gene ambiguous. There are 12 residues in the CDR3. V lost 2 bases and J 4 bases, leaving 3 bases between the germline ends. CDR1 is LGHDT and CDR2 is YNNKEL in the germline V gene (reference sequence).